This TCR beta chain stems from a study of blood T cell repertoires in COVID-19. Study-level information: The study drew acute and convalescent COVID-19 samples from the United States, Italy and Spain. In each case, the material was cDNA or gDNA derived from T cells, B-cell-depleted T cells, or PBMCs.

Authors' processing steps: Amplification of reference gene primers was used by the study to estimate nucleated cell counts. The method was immunoSEQ multiplex PCR; TCRdb's version includes in-frame clones alone and lacks a portion of them. D and trimming come from the DNA, and the V and J calls and clone size come from that table. This sample has around 300,000 clones, with approximately 82% found just once. There are 14 residues in the CDR3. Germline CDR1 and CDR2: LGHDT and YNNKEL (reference sequence). Between the trimmed V and J ends, which lost 0 bases and 3 bases, there was a span of 7 bases. The chain uses TRBV3-1 (or the pseudogene TRBV3-2) and TRBJ2-3, with a weak D call TRBD2 (5 bases). Sequenced input: peripheral blood. This TCR came from a man aged 30 to 39 with active or convalescent COVID-19. Here the CDR3 DNA reads TGTGCCAGCAGCCAAGATGGGAGAACAGATACGCAGTATTTT. This sequence encodes CASSQDGRTDTQYF.